Below, one T cell receptor (beta chain) is given with its context. This sample is drawn from a study of blood T cell repertoires in COVID-19. At the level of the study: PBMCs, B-cell-depleted T cells, or T cells provided the cDNA or gDNA that made up the material.

Under the authors' procedure: Researchers report that nucleated cell counts were estimated from reference gene primer amplification. TCRdb's table, derived via immunoSEQ multiplex PCR, lists solely in-frame clones and lacks some. V and J calls and clone size follow that table, whereas D and trimming were derived from the DNA. This sample yields 200,000 to 250,000 clones, of which approximately 81% are seen a single time; 8% to 9.5% belongs to the top ten. The study assigned cohorts using participant-reported clinical history. This TCR derives from a woman aged 45 to 65 with acute COVID-19. The specimen sequenced was PBMCs or T cells enriched from blood (not recorded which).

The CDR3 DNA reads TGTGCCAGCAGCTTTTTCAGGGGCCCCACCACGAGCTCCTACGAGCAGTACTTC. This encodes CASSFFRGPTTSSYEQYF. V and J are TRBV5-4 and TRBJ2-7, with a weak D call TRBD1 (6 bases). The CDR3 runs to 18 residues. With 2 bases removed from V and 0 bases from J, the gap between germline ends came to 21 bases. Germline CDR1 is SGHNT and CDR2 is YYREEE (reference sequence).